Listed below are T cell receptor beta chains from one sample, sequenced in a study of blood T cell repertoires in COVID-19. The repertoire was sequenced with immunoSEQ multiplex PCR; TCRdb's copy has only in-frame clones and lacks some. The data show some 27,000 clones, roughly 65% seen once. Material: peripheral blood. Receptors were obtained from a human donor in a cohort sampled during active COVID-19. CDR3s include the opening cysteine and the closing phenylalanine or tryptophan. A D gene is named only where the DNA matches it firmly. A row's size may be missing; if present it is once, few, many or a size class.

size	J	V	D	length	CDR3	DNA
NA	TRBJ2-5	TRBV24-1	NA	17	CATSDLPGRQPQETQYF	TGTGCCACCAGTGATCTTCCCGGGAGACAACCACAAGAGACCCAGTACTTC
once	TRBJ2-7	TRBV9	NA	15	CASSVEPEPTYEQYF	TGTGCCAGCAGCGTAGAGCCCGAACCCACCTACGAGCAGTACTTC
NA	TRBJ2-7	TRBV5-4	TRBD2	14	CASSLITGGYEQYF	TGTGCCAGCAGCTTAATCACGGGAGGCTACGAGCAGTACTTC
once	TRBJ2-1	TRBV5-4	TRBD1	16	CASSLRTGNEYNEQFF	TGTGCCAGCAGCCTCCGGACAGGGAATGAGTACAATGAGCAGTTCTTC
NA	TRBJ1-3	TRBV4-2	NA	16	CASSQDPTVSGNTIYF	TGTGCCAGCAGCCAAGACCCAACAGTCTCTGGAAACACCATATATTTT
NA	TRBJ1-6	TRBV7-2	TRBD1	14	CASSLTGANSPLHF	TGTGCCAGCAGCTTGACAGGGGCTAATTCACCCCTCCACTTT
NA	TRBJ1-4	TRBV6-6	TRBD1	14	CASSYGQGGEKLFF	TGTGCCAGCAGTTACGGACAGGGGGGTGAAAAACTGTTTTTT
NA	TRBJ2-7	TRBV3-1/TRBV3-2	TRBD2	17	CASSEAAGGLSSYEQYF	TGTGCCAGCAGCGAGGCAGCGGGGGGACTCAGCTCCTACGAGCAGTACTTC
NA	TRBJ1-1	TRBV19	TRBD1	14	CASSHRQGATEAFF	TGTGCCAGTAGTCACCGACAGGGGGCAACTGAAGCTTTCTTT
NA	TRBJ1-2	TRBV29-1	NA	12	CSVGAGDYGYTF	TGCAGCGTTGGGGCAGGGGACTATGGCTACACCTTC
few	TRBJ2-1	TRBV19	NA	15	CASSNPGHNRDEQFF	TGTGCCAGTAGTAATCCGGGACACAACAGGGATGAGCAGTTCTTC
NA	TRBJ1-2	TRBV4-3	NA	13	CASSSRGGYGYTF	TGCGCCAGCAGCAGTAGAGGGGGTTATGGCTACACCTTC
NA	TRBJ1-2	TRBV2	TRBD1	17	CASSEPDRGFEEGGYTF	TGTGCCAGCAGTGAACCGGACAGGGGATTCGAGGAGGGGGGCTACACCTTC
NA	TRBJ1-2	TRBV6-5	NA	12	CASSYPGGGYTF	TGTGCCAGCAGTTACCCCGGGGGTGGCTACACCTTC
NA	TRBJ2-7	TRBV10-3	NA	12	CAISLQPYEQYF	TGTGCCATCAGCCTACAGCCCTACGAGCAGTACTTC
NA	TRBJ2-1	TRBV5-8	TRBD1	17	CASSFGTGTGVYNEQFF	TGTGCCAGCAGCTTTGGCACCGGGACAGGGGTCTACAATGAGCAGTTCTTC
NA	TRBJ2-5	TRBV10-3	TRBD2	19	CAISWDGQTGGRAWETQYF	TGTGCCATCAGTTGGGACGGCCAAACGGGCGGGAGGGCCTGGGAGACCCAGTACTTC
NA	TRBJ2-7	TRBV19	NA	18	CASSIAYLNKNRAYEQYF	TGTGCCAGTAGTATAGCCTACCTCAACAAGAACAGGGCCTACGAGCAGTACTTC
NA	TRBJ1-2	TRBV6-5	NA	14	CASSYSGQPYGYTF	TGTGCCAGCAGTTACTCCGGACAGCCTTATGGCTACACCTTC
NA	TRBJ1-1	TRBV12-3/TRBV12-4	NA	13	CASRPTVNWEAFF	TGTGCCAGCAGACCCACAGTGAACTGGGAAGCTTTCTTT
few	TRBJ2-5	TRBV18	TRBD2	15	CASSLNGGNQETQYF	TGTGCCAGCTCACTAAACGGGGGGAATCAAGAGACCCAGTACTTC
NA	TRBJ1-6	TRBV30	NA	12	CAWRQNNSPLHF	TGTGCCTGGAGACAAAATAATTCACCCCTCCACTTT
NA	TRBJ2-7	TRBV6-5	NA	14	CASSYSDRTGEQYF	TGTGCCAGCAGTTACTCCGACAGGACGGGGGAGCAGTACTTC
NA	TRBJ2-5	TRBV5-5	NA	15	CASIRTHPNQETQYF	TGTGCCAGCATTCGGACTCATCCAAACCAAGAGACCCAGTACTTC
NA	TRBJ1-4	TRBV14	NA	14	CASSQMSGKEKLFF	TGTGCCAGCAGCCAAATGTCAGGGAAAGAAAAACTGTTTTTT
once	TRBJ2-7	TRBV28	TRBD1	16	CASSTTGTGVGFEQYF	TGTGCCAGCAGTACTACCGGGACAGGGGTTGGGTTCGAGCAGTACTTC
NA	TRBJ1-4	TRBV5-6	NA	14	CASSLPGTNEKLFF	TGTGCCAGCAGCTTGCCCGGAACTAATGAAAAACTGTTTTTT
NA	TRBJ1-4	TRBV19	TRBD1	17	CASSASGTVTRGEKLFF	TGTGCCAGTAGTGCCTCCGGGACAGTTACCCGAGGGGAAAAACTGTTTTTT
NA	TRBJ2-7	TRBV4-3	NA	14	CASSQDAGFYEQYF	TGCGCCAGCAGCCAAGATGCGGGGTTCTACGAGCAGTACTTC
NA	TRBJ1-2	TRBV4-3	NA	16	CASSQFVQGTNYGYTF	TGCGCCAGCAGCCAATTTGTTCAGGGAACCAACTATGGCTACACCTTC
NA	TRBJ2-3	TRBV4-1	TRBD1	16	CASSRGQGTSTDTQYF	TGCGCCAGCAGCCGCGGACAGGGGACAAGCACAGATACGCAGTATTTT
NA	TRBJ2-2	TRBV28	NA	15	CASSPEGGRTGELFF	TGTGCCAGCAGTCCAGAGGGGGGGAGGACCGGGGAGCTGTTTTTT
NA	TRBJ2-1	TRBV6-6	TRBD2	17	CASSRPTSGLSYNEQFF	TGTGCCAGCAGTCGGCCGACTAGCGGGCTATCCTACAATGAGCAGTTCTTC
NA	TRBJ2-2	TRBV5-6	TRBD2	16	CASSDGLAVITGELFF	TGTGCCAGCAGCGACGGACTAGCGGTTATTACCGGGGAGCTGTTTTTT
NA	TRBJ2-7	TRBV5-6	TRBD2	15	CASSKGLASSYEQYF	TGTGCCAGCAGCAAAGGACTAGCTAGCTCCTACGAGCAGTACTTC
NA	TRBJ1-5	TRBV19	NA	15	CASSIWGGGNQPQHF	TGTGCCAGTAGTATTTGGGGGGGTGGCAATCAGCCCCAGCATTTT
NA	TRBJ2-1	TRBV4-1	TRBD2	19	CASSQAILISGGPDNEQFF	TGCGCCAGCAGCCAAGCTATCCTCATTAGCGGGGGGCCCGACAATGAGCAGTTCTTC